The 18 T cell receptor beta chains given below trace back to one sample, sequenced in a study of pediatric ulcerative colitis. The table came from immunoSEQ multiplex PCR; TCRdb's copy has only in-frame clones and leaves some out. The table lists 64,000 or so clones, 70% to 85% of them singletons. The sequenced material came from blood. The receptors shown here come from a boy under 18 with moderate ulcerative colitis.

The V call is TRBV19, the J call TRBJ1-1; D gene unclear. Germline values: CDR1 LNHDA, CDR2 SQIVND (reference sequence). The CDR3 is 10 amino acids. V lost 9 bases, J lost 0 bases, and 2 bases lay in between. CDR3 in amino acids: CASMNTEAFF. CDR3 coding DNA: TGTGCCAGCATGAACACTGAAGCTTTCTTT.

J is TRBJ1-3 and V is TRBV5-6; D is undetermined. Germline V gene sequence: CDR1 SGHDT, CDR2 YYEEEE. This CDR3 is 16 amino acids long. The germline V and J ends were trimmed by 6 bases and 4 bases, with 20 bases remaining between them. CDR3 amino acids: CASTPGSGRWGNTIYF. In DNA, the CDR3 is TGTGCCAGCACCCCGGGAAGCGGGCGTTGGGGAAACACCATATATTTT.

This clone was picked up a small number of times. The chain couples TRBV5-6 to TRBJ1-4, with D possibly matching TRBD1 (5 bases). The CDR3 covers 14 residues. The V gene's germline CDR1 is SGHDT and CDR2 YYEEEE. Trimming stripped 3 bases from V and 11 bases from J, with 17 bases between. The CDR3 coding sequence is TGTGCCAGCAGCTCCTCCCAACGGGGCTATAAACTGTTTTTT. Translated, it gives CASSSSQRGYKLFF. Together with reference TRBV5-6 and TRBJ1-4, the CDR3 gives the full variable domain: DAGVTQSPTHLIKTRGQQVTLRCSPKSGHDTVSWYQQALGQGPQFIFQYYEEEERQRGNFPDRFSGHQFPNYSSELNVNALLLGDSALYLCASSSSQRGYKLFFGSGTQLSVL.

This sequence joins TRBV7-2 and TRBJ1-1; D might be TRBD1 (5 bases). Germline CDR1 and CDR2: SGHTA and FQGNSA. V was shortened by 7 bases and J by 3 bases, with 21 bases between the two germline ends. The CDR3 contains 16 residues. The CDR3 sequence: CASTPRTGTGYTEAFF. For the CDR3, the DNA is TGTGCCAGCACACCGAGGACCGGGACGGGATACACTGAAGCTTTCTTT.

This CDR3 is CASSLTGGREKAFF. CDR3 nucleotides: TGTGCCAGCAGTCTCACAGGGGGCCGGGAAAAAGCTTTCTTT. The chain joins TRBV6-5 to TRBJ1-1, with TRBD1 matching over 9 bases. The germline gives CDR1 MNHEY, CDR2 SVGAGI. The CDR3 runs to 14 residues. J was trimmed by 9 bases and V by 5 bases; bases with no gene match: 10.

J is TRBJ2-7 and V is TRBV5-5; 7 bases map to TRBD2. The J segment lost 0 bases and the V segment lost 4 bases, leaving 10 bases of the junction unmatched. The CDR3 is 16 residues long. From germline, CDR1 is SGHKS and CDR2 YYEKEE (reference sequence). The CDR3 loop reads CASSVGTNLNSYEQYF. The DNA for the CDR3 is TGTGCCAGCAGCGTAGGGACTAACTTAAACTCCTACGAGCAGTACTTC.

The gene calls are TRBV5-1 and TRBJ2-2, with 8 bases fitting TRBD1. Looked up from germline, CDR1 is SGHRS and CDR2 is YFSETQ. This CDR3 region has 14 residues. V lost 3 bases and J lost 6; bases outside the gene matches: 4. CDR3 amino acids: CASSSDREAGELFF. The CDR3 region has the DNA TGCGCCAGCAGCTCGGACAGGGAGGCCGGGGAGCTGTTTTTT.

This CDR3 reads CASSVEGTVYNEQFF. The CDR3 DNA reads TGTGCCAGCAGTGTTGAGGGGACCGTGTACAATGAGCAGTTCTTC. V and J are TRBV2 and TRBJ2-1; D may correspond to TRBD1 or TRBD2 (5 bases each). Between the trimmed V and J ends, which lost 4 bases and 4 bases, there was a span of 14 bases. Germline assignment: CDR1 SNHLY and CDR2 FYNNEI. CDR3 length: 15 residues.

The CDR3 DNA reads as TGTGCCAGCTCACCACCAAGGGGCCCAAACACTGAAGCTTTCTTT. It encodes CASSPPRGPNTEAFF. V and J are TRBV18 and TRBJ1-1; D perhaps matches TRBD1 (5 bases). This CDR3 comprises 15 residues. Germline values: CDR1 KGHSH, CDR2 LQKENI. Deletions cut 0 bases from V and 2 bases from J, with 10 bases between. Full variable domain (rest looked up from reference TRBV18 and TRBJ1-1): NAGVMQNPRHLVRRRGQEARLRCSPMKGHSHVYWYRQLPEEGLKFMVYLQKENIIDESGMPKERFSAEFPKEGPSILRIQQVVRGDSAAYFCASSPPRGPNTEAFFGQGTRLTVV.

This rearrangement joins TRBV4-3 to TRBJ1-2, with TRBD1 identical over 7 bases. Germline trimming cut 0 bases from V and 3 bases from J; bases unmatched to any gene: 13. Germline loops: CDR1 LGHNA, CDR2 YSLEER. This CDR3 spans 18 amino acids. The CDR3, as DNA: TGCGCCAGCAGCCAAGATAGGGGGCAGGGACTCGCGTACTATGGCTACACCTTC. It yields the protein CASSQDRGQGLAYYGYTF.

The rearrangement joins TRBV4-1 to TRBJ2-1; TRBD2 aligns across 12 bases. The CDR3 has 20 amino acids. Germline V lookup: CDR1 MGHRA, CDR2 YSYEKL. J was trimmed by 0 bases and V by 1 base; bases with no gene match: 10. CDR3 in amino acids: CASSQAGLAGGPSSYNEQFF. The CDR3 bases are TGCGCCAGCAGCCAAGCAGGCCTAGCGGGAGGGCCAAGCTCCTACAATGAGCAGTTCTTC.

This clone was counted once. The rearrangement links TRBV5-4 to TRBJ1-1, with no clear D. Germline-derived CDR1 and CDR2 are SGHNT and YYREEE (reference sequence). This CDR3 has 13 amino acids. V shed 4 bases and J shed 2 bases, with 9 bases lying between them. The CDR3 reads CASSNRLNTEAFF. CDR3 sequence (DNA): TGTGCCAGCAGCAACAGACTTAACACTGAAGCTTTCTTT.

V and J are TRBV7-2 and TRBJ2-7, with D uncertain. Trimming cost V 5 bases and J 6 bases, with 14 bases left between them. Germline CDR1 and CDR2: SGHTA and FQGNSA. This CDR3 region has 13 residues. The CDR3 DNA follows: TGTGCCAGCAGCGTGAAGGGTCGCGTCGAGCAGTACTTC. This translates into CASSVKGRVEQYF.

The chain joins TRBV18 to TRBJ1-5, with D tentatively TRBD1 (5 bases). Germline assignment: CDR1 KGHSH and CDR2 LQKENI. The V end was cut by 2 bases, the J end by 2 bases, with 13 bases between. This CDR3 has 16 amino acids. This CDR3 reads CASSPVAGYGNQPQHF. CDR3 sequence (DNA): TGTGCCAGCTCACCAGTGGCAGGGTACGGCAATCAGCCCCAGCATTTT. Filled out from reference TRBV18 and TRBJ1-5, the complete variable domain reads NAGVMQNPRHLVRRRGQEARLRCSPMKGHSHVYWYRQLPEEGLKFMVYLQKENIIDESGMPKERFSAEFPKEGPSILRIQQVVRGDSAAYFCASSPVAGYGNQPQHFGDGTRLSIL.

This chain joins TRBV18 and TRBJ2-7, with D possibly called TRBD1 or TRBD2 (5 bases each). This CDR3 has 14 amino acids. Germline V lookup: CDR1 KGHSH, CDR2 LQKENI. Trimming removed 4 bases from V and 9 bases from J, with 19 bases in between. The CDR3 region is CASSLTGRGFGQYF. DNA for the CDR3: TGTGCCAGCTCACTAACGGGACGGGGCTTCGGGCAGTACTTC. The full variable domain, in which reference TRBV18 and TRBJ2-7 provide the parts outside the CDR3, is NAGVMQNPRHLVRRRGQEARLRCSPMKGHSHVYWYRQLPEEGLKFMVYLQKENIIDESGMPKERFSAEFPKEGPSILRIQQVVRGDSAAYFCASSLTGRGFGQYFGPGTRLTVT.

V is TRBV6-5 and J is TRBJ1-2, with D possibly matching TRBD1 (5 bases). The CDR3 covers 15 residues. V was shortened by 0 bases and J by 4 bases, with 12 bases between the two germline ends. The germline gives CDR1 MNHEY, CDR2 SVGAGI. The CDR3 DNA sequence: TGTGCCAGCAGTTACTCCTCCACAGGATCCTATGGCTACACCTTC. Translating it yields CASSYSSTGSYGYTF.

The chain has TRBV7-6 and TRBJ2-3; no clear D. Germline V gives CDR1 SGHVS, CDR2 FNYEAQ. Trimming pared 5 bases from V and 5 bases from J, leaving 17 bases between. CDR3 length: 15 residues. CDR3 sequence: CASSRDASYIDTQYF. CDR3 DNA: TGTGCCAGCAGCCGCGACGCCTCCTATATAGATACGCAGTATTTT.

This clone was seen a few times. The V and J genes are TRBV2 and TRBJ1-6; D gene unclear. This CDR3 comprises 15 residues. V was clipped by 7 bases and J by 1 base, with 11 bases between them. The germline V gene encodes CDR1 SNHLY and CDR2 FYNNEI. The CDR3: CASIGMISYNSPLHF. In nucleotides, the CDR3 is TGTGCCAGCATAGGGATGATTTCCTATAATTCACCCCTCCACTTT.